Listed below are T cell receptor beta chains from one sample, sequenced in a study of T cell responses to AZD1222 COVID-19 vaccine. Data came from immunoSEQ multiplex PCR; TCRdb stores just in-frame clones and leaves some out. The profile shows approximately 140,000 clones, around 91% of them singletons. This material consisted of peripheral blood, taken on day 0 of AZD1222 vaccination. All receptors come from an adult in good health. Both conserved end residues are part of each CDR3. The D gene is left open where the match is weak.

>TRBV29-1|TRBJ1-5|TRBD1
TGCAGCGTAGGACAGGGGGCCGATCAGCCCCAGCATTTT
CSVGQGADQPQHF
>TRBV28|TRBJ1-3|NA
TGTGCCAGCAGTTTATTGGTCTCTGGAAACACCATATATTTT
CASSLLVSGNTIYF
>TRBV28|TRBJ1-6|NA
TGTGCCAGCAGTCCGGCGGGGGCCGGGGATTCACCCCTCCACTTT
CASSPAGAGDSPLHF
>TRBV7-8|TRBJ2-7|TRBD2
TGTGCCAGCAGCTTAACTAGCGACCACTACGAGCAGTACTTC
CASSLTSDHYEQYF
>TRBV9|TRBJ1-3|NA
TGTGCCAGCAGTGCAACAGATTCCTCTGGAAACACCATATATTTT
CASSATDSSGNTIYF
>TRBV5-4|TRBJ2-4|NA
TGTGCCAGCAGCTCCTTCACAGCGGTAGCCAAAAACATTCAGTACTTC
CASSSFTAVAKNIQYF
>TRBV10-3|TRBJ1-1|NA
TGTGCCATCAGAACACAGGGAGTCGGAAACACTGAAGCTTTCTTT
CAIRTQGVGNTEAFF
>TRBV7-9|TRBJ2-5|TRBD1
TGTGCCAGCAGCCAAACCCTACAGGGGGCCGAGACCCAGTACTTC
CASSQTLQGAETQYF
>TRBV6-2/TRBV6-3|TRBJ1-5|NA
TGTGCCAGCAGTTACGTGCTAACCTGGAGCAATCAGCCCCAGCATTTT
CASSYVLTWSNQPQHF
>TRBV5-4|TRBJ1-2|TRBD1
TGTGCCAGCGGACAGGGTAACTATGGCTACACCTTC
CASGQGNYGYTF